The 15 T cell receptor beta chains presented below share a single source sample, sequenced in a study of regulatory T cells in long-lasting Graves disease (dated by TCRdb to the early 2020s). Sample time point, as interpreted from the label and publication: newly diagnosed GD, antithyroid drugs for less than 3 months. For both TCR sequencing and RNA sequencing, RNA was extracted from PBMCs in TRIzol. Libraries were prepared through multiplex PCR. This sample was sequenced with an Illumina HiSeq 4000. CDR3 regions were amplified by Arm-PCR with iRepertoire HTBI primers to construct TCR beta libraries. Through fastp at Q25 and MiXCR, TCRdb rebuilt clones from the public reads, retaining in-frame beta chains. Here each entry gathers all rows of one CDR3 protein and keeps the most common genes and DNA. For this sample the table gives 400,000 to 550,000 distinct CDR3 sequences, of which about 16% were detected only once. The ten largest account for around 17% of the sample.

Separately, the same data were catalogued under a study of T cells in Graves' hyperthyroidism and ophthalmopathy.

The sequenced sample was peripheral blood mononuclear cells (PBMCs), obtained at new diagnosis, from a patient treated with antithyroid drugs. These receptor sequences come from a woman under 40 with Graves disease. Donor details come from another sample of the same person, matched by shared clones.

This clonotype has a count of ten or more. This chain joins TRBV30 and TRBJ2-5; D is perhaps TRBD2 (7 bases). Trimming pared 0 bases from V and 7 bases from J, leaving 15 bases between. Germline V lookup: CDR1 GTSNPN, CDR2 SVGIG (reference sequence). The CDR3 extends over 14 amino acids. The CDR3 sequence: CAWSVSGGGGTQYF. The CDR3 coding sequence is TGTGCCTGGAGTGTATCTGGGGGAGGGGGGACCCAGTACTTC.

V is TRBV9 and J is TRBJ2-7; 8 bases agree with TRBD1. CDR1 and CDR2 (germline): SGDLS, YYNGEE. The CDR3 runs to 15 residues. Trimming cost V 4 bases and J 5 bases; bases outside gene matches: 11. Here the CDR3 DNA reads TGTGCCAGCAGCACCTCTGGACAGGGTTTCGACGAGCAGTACTTC. It is translated as CASSTSGQGFDEQYF.

The V and J genes are TRBV29-1 and TRBJ2-5; 8 bases agree with TRBD2. There are 11 residues in the CDR3. The germline gives CDR1 SQVTM, CDR2 ANQGSEA. The junction had 4 bases not matched to a gene; V was cut back by 8 bases and J by 5 bases. The CDR3 here is CSSRGGETQYF. CDR3 DNA sequence: TGCAGCTCCCGGGGGGGGGAGACCCAGTACTTC.

This clonotype was picked up many times. V is TRBV5-1 and J is TRBJ1-6; TRBD1 matches at 7 bases. CDR1 and CDR2 (germline): SGHRS, YFSETQ. The V gene end was trimmed by 3 bases and the J gene end by 3 bases; junction bases not matched to a gene: 6. The CDR3 extends over 16 amino acids. The CDR3 sequence: CASSSGTAIYNSPLHF. The CDR3 bases are TGCGCCAGCAGCTCGGGGACAGCTATCTATAATTCACCCCTCCACTTT.

This clonotype has at least ten counts. The rearrangement joins TRBV20-1 to TRBJ2-3, with 10 bases matching TRBD2. Trimming removed 5 bases from V and 3 bases from J; junction bases left unmatched: 2. Looked up from germline, CDR1 is DFQATT and CDR2 is SNEGSKA (reference sequence). The CDR3 is 13 residues long. For the CDR3, the DNA is TGCAGTGCTTTTAGCGGGAGGACAGATACGCAGTATTTT. This encodes CSAFSGRTDTQYF.

This clonotype was picked up a small number of times. V gene TRBV9 combines with J gene TRBJ2-2; D is undetermined. Trimming pared 0 bases from V and 2 bases from J, leaving 5 bases between. This CDR3 contains 14 residues. Germline CDR1 and CDR2: SGDLS and YYNGEE. CDR3 protein: CASSVDGNTGELFF. As DNA, the CDR3 is TGTGCCAGCAGCGTAGATGGAAACACCGGGGAGCTGTTTTTT. The full variable domain, rest sourced from reference TRBV9 and TRBJ2-2, is DSGVTQTPKHLITATGQRVTLRCSPRSGDLSVYWYQQSLDQGLQFLIQYYNGEERAKGNILERFSAQQFPDLHSELNLSSLELGDSALYFCASSVDGNTGELFFGEGSRLTVL.

Turning to this clonotype: A much larger clone lies a single base off, so this may be a read error. This chain uses TRBV18 with TRBJ2-5, with unresolved D. Trimming left V 0 bases short and J 7 bases short, with 12 bases between. The CDR3 has 14 residues. Germline V gives CDR1 KGHSH, CDR2 LQKENI. CDR3 residues: CASSPPFGKGTQYF. CDR3 DNA sequence: TGTGCCAGCTCACCACCGTTCGGTAAAGGGACCCAGTACTTC.

In its sample, this clonotype was seen many times. The J gene is TRBJ1-4, the V gene TRBV6-1, with D tentatively TRBD1 (5 bases). Germline assignment: CDR1 MNHNS and CDR2 SASEGT. The length of the CDR3 is 15 residues. The germline V and J ends were trimmed by 6 bases and 6 bases, with 17 bases remaining between them. CDR3 in DNA: TGTGCCAGCAGCCCCGGGGCGGTTGGGGATGAAAAACTGTTTTTT. Translated: CASSPGAVGDEKLFF.

This clonotype has at least ten counts. The J gene is TRBJ2-5, the V gene TRBV10-2, with D perhaps matching TRBD1 (5 bases). Trimming removed 9 bases from V and 0 bases from J, with 14 bases in between. Germline V lookup: CDR1 WSHSY, CDR2 SAAADI. The CDR3 has 14 residues. CDR3 protein: CASAWGRNQETQYF. The CDR3 coding sequence is TGCGCCAGTGCATGGGGCAGGAACCAAGAGACCCAGTACTTC.

V and J are TRBV6-1 and TRBJ2-1; maybe TRBD1 (6 bases). V was cut by 2 bases and J by 8 bases, with 10 bases left in between. This CDR3 contains 13 residues. Germline V gene data show CDR1 as MNHNS and CDR2 as SASEGT. The DNA for the CDR3 is TGTGCCAGCAGTGAATTAAGGGGGTATGAGCAGTTCTTC. Its protein is CASSELRGYEQFF.

Only a few counts were recorded for this clonotype. This chain links TRBV9 with TRBJ1-3; 7 bases align to TRBD1. The CDR3 is made up of 16 amino acids. CDR1 and CDR2 (germline): SGDLS, YYNGEE. V shed 1 base, J shed 0 bases, and the junction held 4 bases outside the gene matches. The CDR3 here is CASSVSGQVSGNTIYF. The CDR3 coding sequence is TGTGCCAGCAGCGTATCCGGACAGGTCTCTGGAAACACCATATATTTT.

This clonotype was counted many times. This chain links TRBV28 with TRBJ2-2, with 8 nucleotides matching TRBD2. From germline, CDR1 is MDHEN and CDR2 SYDVKM. V dropped 4 bases and J dropped 3; count of bases not matched to a gene: 10. The CDR3 length is 17 residues. The CDR3 bases are TGTGCCAGCAGTTCTGTGCTAGCGGGCCGGTACACCGGGGAGCTGTTTTTT. Its protein product is CASSSVLAGRYTGELFF.

The sample holds many counts of this clonotype. The gene calls are TRBV27 and TRBJ2-1, with a tentative D call TRBD2 (5 bases). The V gene's germline CDR1 is MNHEY and CDR2 SMNVEV (reference sequence). The CDR3 is 12 amino acids. V gave up 4 bases and J gave up 12 bases, with 13 bases separating them. The CDR3 DNA follows: TGTGCCAGCAGTTCGTCGGGGATAGGGCAGTTCTTC. This sequence encodes CASSSSGIGQFF.

At least ten counts were recorded for this clonotype. The V call is TRBV30, the J call TRBJ2-3; D unresolved. Looked up from germline, CDR1 is GTSNPN and CDR2 is SVGIG (reference sequence). The CDR3 totals 12 residues. Trimming left V 1 base short and J 4 bases short, with 6 bases between. This chain's CDR3 is CAWSGVPDTQYF. The CDR3, as DNA: TGTGCCTGGAGTGGGGTCCCAGATACGCAGTATTTT.

This clonotype was found many times. The rearrangement uses TRBV2 and TRBJ1-4, with D uncertain. The CDR3 loop spans 10 amino acids. V dropped 8 bases and J dropped 7 bases, with 5 bases sitting between them. Germline loops: CDR1 SNHLY, CDR2 FYNNEI. This CDR3 reads CASGVEKLFF. The CDR3 coding sequence is TGTGCCAGCGGGGTTGAAAAACTGTTTTTT.